This T cell receptor beta chain was retrieved from a study of cytomegalovirus exposure and HLA in healthy donors. Study outcomes and limitations: Listed as cytomegalovirus-associated were roughly 180 TCR beta chains. It was found in a later analysis that first-cohort TCR clusters tended to co-occur in the 90 to 150 validation repertoires. Specificity of a few CMV-associated chains for CMV antigens was verified in vitro.

Profiling relied on immunoSEQ multiplex PCR, and the TCRdb table lists in-frame clones only, not all of them. The sample records tens of thousands of clones, 90% to 95% being singletons. With respect to this clone: Its matching antigen is unknown.

CDR3 size: 14 residues. Trimming took 1 base from V and 4 from J; bases not matched to a gene: 0. CDR1 and CDR2 (germline): SGDLS, YYNGEE. The sequence came from a woman between 18 and 29 years old in good health and CMV-seronegative. Sequenced material: PBMCs. V usage is TRBV9 and J usage is TRBJ2-7, with 12 bases aligning to TRBD2. The CDR3 DNA follows: TGTGCCAGCAGCGTAACTAGCGGGGGGTACGAGCAGTACTTC. Amino acid sequence: CASSVTSGGYEQYF.